This is a list of T cell receptor beta chains from one sample in a study of CD8 T cells in Susac syndrome. TCRdb used MiXCR to reprocess the immunoSEQ multiplex PCR reads, holding one entry per CDR3 protein. The sample includes about 180,000 distinct CDR3 sequences, around 94% of them seen just once. The specimen was CD4+ T cells from PBMCs. The source is a human donor with Susac syndrome. Each CDR3 is given with its conserved first and last residue. D genes are given only for firm matches. Only some rows state a clone size, as once, few, many or a class for expanded clones.

v_gene: TRBV14
j_gene: TRBJ2-7
d_gene: TRBD1
abundance: .
CDR3aa: CASSPLGTGTYEQYF
CDR3nt: TGTGCCAGCAGCCCCCTGGGGACAGGAACCTACGAGCAGTACTTC

v_gene: TRBV28
j_gene: TRBJ1-2
d_gene: TRBD1
abundance: .
CDR3aa: CASTDRAYGYTF
CDR3nt: TGTGCCAGCACGGACAGGGCCTATGGCTACACCTTC

v_gene: TRBV4-1
j_gene: TRBJ1-1
d_gene: .
abundance: .
CDR3aa: CASSQPALNTEAFF
CDR3nt: TGCGCCAGCAGCCAACCAGCACTGAACACTGAAGCTTTCTTT

v_gene: TRBV6-2/TRBV6-3
j_gene: TRBJ1-3
d_gene: .
abundance: .
CDR3aa: CASRSGSGNTIYF
CDR3nt: TGTGCCAGCAGGAGTGGGTCTGGAAACACCATATATTTT

v_gene: TRBV18
j_gene: TRBJ2-2
d_gene: .
abundance: .
CDR3aa: CASSRARNTGELFF
CDR3nt: TGTGCCAGCTCACGGGCAAGGAACACCGGGGAGCTGTTTTTT

v_gene: TRBV6-6
j_gene: TRBJ1-5
d_gene: .
abundance: .
CDR3aa: CASSYSTGNQPQHF
CDR3nt: TGTGCCAGCAGTTACTCGACCGGTAATCAGCCCCAGCATTTT

v_gene: TRBV20-1
j_gene: TRBJ2-7
d_gene: TRBD1
abundance: .
CDR3aa: CSAPIPGQGTHEQYF
CDR3nt: TGCAGTGCCCCAATCCCGGGACAGGGCACCCACGAGCAGTACTTC

v_gene: TRBV4-2
j_gene: TRBJ1-4
d_gene: TRBD1
abundance: .
CDR3aa: CASSQTGVNEKLFF
CDR3nt: TGTGCCAGCAGCCAAACAGGGGTTAATGAAAAACTGTTTTTT

v_gene: TRBV9
j_gene: TRBJ1-2
d_gene: .
abundance: .
CDR3aa: CASSLDADLNYGYTF
CDR3nt: TGTGCCAGCAGCCTCGATGCGGATCTAAACTATGGCTACACCTTC

v_gene: TRBV30
j_gene: TRBJ1-5
d_gene: .
abundance: .
CDR3aa: CAWTGGGANQPQHF
CDR3nt: TGTGCCTGGACGGGCGGAGGGGCTAATCAGCCCCAGCATTTT

v_gene: TRBV20-1
j_gene: TRBJ1-2
d_gene: .
abundance: .
CDR3aa: CSALDSDYGYTF
CDR3nt: TGCAGTGCTCTTGACAGCGACTATGGCTACACCTTC

v_gene: TRBV12-3/TRBV12-4
j_gene: TRBJ1-1
d_gene: .
abundance: .
CDR3aa: CASTPGGNTEAFF
CDR3nt: TGTGCCAGCACCCCGGGGGGGAACACTGAAGCTTTCTTT

v_gene: TRBV6-2/TRBV6-3
j_gene: TRBJ1-2
d_gene: .
abundance: .
CDR3aa: CASSYDTNYGYTF
CDR3nt: TGTGCCAGCAGTTACGACACAAACTATGGCTACACCTTC

v_gene: TRBV19
j_gene: TRBJ1-1
d_gene: .
abundance: .
CDR3aa: CASSRTDRTEAFF
CDR3nt: TGTGCCAGTAGTAGAACCGACAGAACTGAAGCTTTCTTT

v_gene: TRBV7-3
j_gene: TRBJ2-1
d_gene: TRBD1
abundance: .
CDR3aa: CASSLGQGFTNEQFF
CDR3nt: TGTGCCAGCAGCTTGGGACAGGGTTTCACCAATGAGCAGTTCTTC

v_gene: TRBV2
j_gene: TRBJ2-7
d_gene: .
abundance: .
CDR3aa: CASSEANNEQYF
CDR3nt: TGTGCCAGCAGTGAAGCAAATAACGAGCAGTACTTC

v_gene: TRBV6-5
j_gene: TRBJ1-5
d_gene: TRBD1
abundance: .
CDR3aa: CASRTTGINQPQHF
CDR3nt: TGTGCCAGCAGGACGACAGGGATCAATCAGCCCCAGCATTTT

v_gene: TRBV29-1
j_gene: TRBJ1-1
d_gene: .
abundance: .
CDR3aa: CSVDQGRWTEAFF
CDR3nt: TGCAGCGTTGACCAGGGAAGATGGACTGAAGCTTTCTTT

v_gene: TRBV7-9
j_gene: TRBJ2-1
d_gene: TRBD2
abundance: .
CDR3aa: CASSKRTSGSGGEQFF
CDR3nt: TGTGCCAGCAGCAAACGGACTAGCGGGTCCGGGGGTGAGCAGTTCTTC

v_gene: TRBV18
j_gene: TRBJ2-3
d_gene: TRBD1
abundance: .
CDR3aa: CASSPTRKGQDTDTQYF
CDR3nt: TGTGCCAGCTCACCCACTAGGAAGGGACAGGATACAGATACGCAGTATTTT

v_gene: TRBV9
j_gene: TRBJ1-2
d_gene: TRBD1
abundance: .
CDR3aa: CASSVEQGAQEGYTF
CDR3nt: TGTGCCAGCAGCGTAGAGCAGGGGGCACAGGAAGGCTACACCTTC

v_gene: TRBV20-1
j_gene: TRBJ2-3
d_gene: .
abundance: .
CDR3aa: CSVEGQVTDTQYF
CDR3nt: TGCAGTGTCGAGGGACAAGTCACAGATACGCAGTATTTT

v_gene: TRBV12-3/TRBV12-4
j_gene: TRBJ2-5
d_gene: TRBD2
abundance: .
CDR3aa: CASSSSGPGETQYF
CDR3nt: TGTGCCAGCAGTTCTAGCGGCCCGGGGGAGACCCAGTACTTC

v_gene: TRBV11-2
j_gene: TRBJ2-3
d_gene: TRBD2
abundance: few
CDR3aa: CASSWTSGGTDTQYF
CDR3nt: TGTGCCAGCAGCTGGACTAGCGGGGGCACAGATACGCAGTATTTT